Many counts were recorded for the clone carrying this T cell receptor beta chain. Its antigen is still unknown. This entry comes from a study of read filtering for tumor transcriptome and immune sequencing. In the study overall: By R-ISS, stages I, II and III held around 8, 15 and 7 patients. After DNase treatment, RNA was made into whole-transcriptome libraries. Findings and limits, study-wide: This fraction held mixed bone marrow immune cells after CD138-negative sorting. Correlation between methods rose after single-read clonotypes were removed.

From about 0.4 ug of RNA, a library with molecular barcoded alpha/delta and beta/gamma adaptors was made. One entry per CDR3 protein, called by TCRdb with MiXCR from the reads. The data show over 50,000 distinct CDR3 sequences, roughly 19% seen once. CDR3 length: 14 residues. Germline CDR1 is DFQATT and CDR2 is SNEGSKA (reference sequence). V dropped 6 bases and J dropped 5; count of bases not matched to a gene: 11. The V and J genes are TRBV20-1 and TRBJ2-5, with 8 positions matching TRBD2. This clonotype was obtained from a donor aged 40 or over with multiple myeloma. Sample: a population of CD138-negative cells sorted from bone marrow. Written as DNA, the CDR3 is TGCAGTGCGATCGCTAGCGGGTCTATGGAGACCCAGTACTTC. This encodes CSAIASGSMETQYF.